This T cell receptor beta chain comes out of a study of OX40 agonist ivuxolimab in advanced cancers. About the research overall: Of the patients, three showed partial responses, one with hepatocellular carcinoma and two with cutaneous melanoma.

Exclusion applied to patients with autoimmune disease history or systemic immunosuppression. Comments on this clone: The antigen is undetermined.

Study-wide findings and caveats: Clones of CD4+ and CD8+ blood T cells grew by week 6 at doses of 0.1 to 3.0 mg/kg. The average count of expanded clones was higher among CD8+ T cells than among CD4+.

Germline V gene lookup returns CDR1 SGHTA and CDR2 FQGNSA. The CDR3 length is 16 residues. Trimming shortened V by 5 bases and J by 2 bases, and 15 bases separated the two germline ends. Assay: immunoSEQ multiplex PCR; the TCRdb copy retains only in-frame clones and omits some. The repertoire consists of around 50,000 clones, with approximately 90% occurring once and the leading ten covering about 28%. The starting material was CD4+ or CD8+ T cells sorted from blood, obtained in a trial of the OX40 agonist ivuxolimab. This clonotype was sampled from an adult with an advanced solid tumor such as melanoma, head and neck, liver or kidney cancer. The chain joins TRBV7-2 to TRBJ2-2, with TRBD1 as a possible D gene (6 bases). The CDR3 DNA reads as TGTGCCAGCAGCGTAACCAGGGGCCCCAACACCGGGGAGCTGTTTTTT. Translated, it gives CASSVTRGPNTGELFF.